The rows below give T cell receptor beta chains drawn from one sample of a study of blood T cell repertoires in COVID-19. Measured with immunoSEQ multiplex PCR; TCRdb has only the in-frame clones, and not every one. The sample consists of 100,000 to 150,000 clones, around 83% of them appearing once. Sequencing was carried out using peripheral blood. These receptors were collected from a man aged 55 to 70 with acute or convalescent COVID-19. CDR3s include the opening cysteine and the closing phenylalanine or tryptophan. The order of the fields is D gene, J gene, V gene, clone size, CDR3 DNA, CDR3 protein. The D gene is left open where the match is weak. Expanded clones are given a class, and other clones once, few, many or no size at all.

TRBD1 TRBJ1-2 TRBV19 . TGTGCCAGTAGTGGCCGGACAGGGCAGGGCTACACCTTC CASSGRTGQGYTF
. TRBJ2-1 TRBV4-1 . TGCGCCAGCGCCCCCGTGGCAGTCCCCTACAATGAGCAGTTCTTC CASAPVAVPYNEQFF
. TRBJ2-3 TRBV7-3 . TGTGCCAGCTCTTCGGGGGTCACAGATACGCAGTATTTT CASSSGVTDTQYF
TRBD2 TRBJ2-7 TRBV28 . TGTGCCAGCAGCGCCCGTAAACAGGGGACTAGCGGGACTTACTACGAGCAGTACTTC CASSARKQGTSGTYYEQYF
. TRBJ2-1 TRBV29-1 . TGCAGCGTTGAAAAACGGGAGACACCGTTCTTC CSVEKRETPFF
. TRBJ2-7 TRBV6-5 . TGTGCCAGCAGTTCACCTCGCCAGGGAAGCTTAAAGCAGTACTTC CASSSPRQGSLKQYF
TRBD2 TRBJ2-2 TRBV7-9 . TGTGCCAGCAGCTCCCAGACTAGCGGGAGTTCGGGGGAGCTGTTTTTT CASSSQTSGSSGELFF
. TRBJ2-7 TRBV4-2 once TGTGCCAGCAGCCAAGACCTCGAGCAGTACTTC CASSQDLEQYF
. TRBJ1-1 TRBV7-8 once TGTGCCAGCAGCCCCGGACAGAGATCGAACACTGAAGCTTTCTTT CASSPGQRSNTEAFF
TRBD2 TRBJ2-5 TRBV5-1 . TGCGCCAGCAGCCCGGGACTAGCGGGAGGGCCCGGGGAGACCCAGTACTTC CASSPGLAGGPGETQYF
. TRBJ2-3 TRBV5-4 . TGTGCCAGCAGCTTGTCAGGGCCCGATACGCAGTATTTT CASSLSGPDTQYF
TRBD2 TRBJ2-1 TRBV7-9 once TGTGCCAGCAGCCACACGGGACTAGCGGACCTCGAGCAGTTCTTC CASSHTGLADLEQFF
TRBD2 TRBJ2-3 TRBV19 . TGTGCCAGCCGTCCTAGCGGGGTTAGCACAGATACGCAGTATTTT CASRPSGVSTDTQYF
TRBD1 TRBJ2-7 TRBV7-2 . TGTGCCAGCAGCTCGACAGGGGGACAGGGACTCGAGCAGTACTTC CASSSTGGQGLEQYF
. TRBJ1-3 TRBV3-1/TRBV3-2 . TGTGCCAGCAGCCTACAGGCGGGAGGAAACACCATATATTTT CASSLQAGGNTIYF
TRBD2 TRBJ2-1 TRBV2 . TGTGCCAGCAGGGGAGGAGCGGGAGGGTCCTACAATGAGCAGTTCTTC CASRGGAGGSYNEQFF
TRBD1 TRBJ1-3 TRBV25-1 . TGTGCCAGCAGTGACAGGGGGTTCGCTGGAAACACCATATATTTT CASSDRGFAGNTIYF
TRBD2 TRBJ2-3 TRBV14 . TGTGCCAGCAGCCAATCGCTAGCGGGAGCCTCAGATACGCAGTATTTT CASSQSLAGASDTQYF
. TRBJ2-1 TRBV7-6 . TGTGCCAGCAGCTCGGAGGGACTGCCGAACAATGAGCAGTTCTTC CASSSEGLPNNEQFF
. TRBJ1-3 TRBV5-5 . TGTGCCAGCAGCTTGTTTACCCGGTCAATCTCTGGAAACACCATATATTTT CASSLFTRSISGNTIYF
TRBD1 TRBJ1-2 TRBV5-5 few TGTGCCAGCAGCCCCGGGACAGGAGACTATGGCTACACCTTC CASSPGTGDYGYTF
. TRBJ1-5 TRBV3-1/TRBV3-2 . TGTGCCAGCAGTTTTGAGGGCCAACAGCCCCAGCATTTT CASSFEGQQPQHF
. TRBJ1-5 TRBV6-5 . TGTGCCAGCAGATTGGCAGGGAGCAATCAGCCCCAGCATTTT CASRLAGSNQPQHF
TRBD1 TRBJ2-7 TRBV5-1 . TGCGCCAGCAGCCGGACAGGGGTCTACGAGCAGTACTTC CASSRTGVYEQYF
TRBD2 TRBJ2-5 TRBV19 . TGTGCCAGTAGTATAGATTCCCGGGGGGGAGAGACCCAGTACTTC CASSIDSRGGETQYF
TRBD2 TRBJ2-7 TRBV9 . TGTGCCAGCAGCGTTGGAGCGGGAGTGCCCTACGAGCAGTACTTC CASSVGAGVPYEQYF
. TRBJ2-3 TRBV7-9 . TGTGCCAGCAGCTTACAGGCGACAGATACGCAGTATTTT CASSLQATDTQYF
TRBD2 TRBJ2-2 TRBV20-1 . TGCAGTGCTAGTGGAGGGAGGGGCACCGGGGAGCTGTTTTTT CSASGGRGTGELFF
. TRBJ1-5 TRBV10-3 . TGTGCCATCAGTGAAACAGGGTTTAGCAATCAGCCCCAGCATTTT CAISETGFSNQPQHF
TRBD1 TRBJ1-5 TRBV6-5 . TGTGCCAGCCGGACAGGGAACAATCAGCCCCAGCATTTT CASRTGNNQPQHF
. TRBJ1-1 TRBV7-3 . TGTGCCAGCAGCCCTCCGGGTCCTTATGAAGCTTTCTTT CASSPPGPYEAFF
. TRBJ1-6 TRBV3-1/TRBV3-2 . TGTGCCAGCAGCCAAGATTCAGGCTATAATTCACCCCTCCACTTT CASSQDSGYNSPLHF
TRBD1 TRBJ1-5 TRBV30 . TGTGCCTGGAGTAACGGACAGGGAAGGCAGCCCCAGCATTTT CAWSNGQGRQPQHF
. TRBJ2-3 TRBV29-1 . TGCAGCGTCGCCCTAGGGGGAAGCACAGATACGCAGTATTTT CSVALGGSTDTQYF
. TRBJ2-1 TRBV6-4 . TGTGCCAGCCGTCCCCTAGGGGTAGACGGGGAGCAGTTCTTC CASRPLGVDGEQFF
. TRBJ1-4 TRBV19 . TGTGCCAGTAGTCCATCGACAGGACCAAATGAAAAACTGTTTTTT CASSPSTGPNEKLFF
. TRBJ2-7 TRBV30 . TGTGCCTGGGCCAGGGGAGGGGTGGTCTACGAGCAGTACTTC CAWARGGVVYEQYF
. TRBJ2-7 TRBV19 . TGTGCCAGTAGTATTAGTTCTAGTAACCACGAGCAGTACTTC CASSISSSNHEQYF
TRBD1 TRBJ1-5 TRBV27 . TGTGCCAGCAGTGGGGACAGTTATAGCAATCAGCCCCAGCATTTT CASSGDSYSNQPQHF
. TRBJ2-3 TRBV5-3 . TGTGCCAGAAGCTTATTCAGGGCCACAGATACGCAGTATTTT CARSLFRATDTQYF
TRBD1 TRBJ2-2 TRBV7-3 . TGTGCCAGCAGCCCAAAAACCGGGACAGGGGTTGGGGGCACCGGGGAGCTGTTTTTT CASSPKTGTGVGGTGELFF
TRBD1 TRBJ2-5 TRBV29-1 . TGCAGCCTTCCCGGGACAGGGAATCAAGAGACCCAGTACTTC CSLPGTGNQETQYF
TRBD2 TRBJ2-6 TRBV5-5 . TGTGCCAGCAGCATAGCGGGTTCTGGCTCTGGGGCCAACGTCCTGACTTTC CASSIAGSGSGANVLTF
. TRBJ2-7 TRBV5-1 . TGCGCCAGCAGCGAAGGAGGGGGAACAGGGGCAGGCTACGAGCAGTACTTC CASSEGGGTGAGYEQYF
TRBD1 TRBJ1-1 TRBV5-1 . TGCGCCAGCACCAGACAGGGGAGGATCACTGAAGCTTTCTTT CASTRQGRITEAFF
. TRBJ1-4 TRBV18 . TGTGCCAGCTCACCACTGAAGACAGCCCTAAATGAAAAACTGTTTTTT CASSPLKTALNEKLFF
. TRBJ1-2 TRBV7-6 . TGTGCCAGCAGCTTAGAGCGGCAAGCCCCCTACACCTTC CASSLERQAPYTF
. TRBJ1-1 TRBV7-9 . TGTGCCAGCAGCTTAGCGGCAGGGAGGCCTTTCTTT CASSLAAGRPFF
. TRBJ2-1 TRBV21-1 . TGTGCCAGCAGCAAAGCGGTGGGACAGGAGCAGTTCTTC CASSKAVGQEQFF
TRBD2 TRBJ2-1 TRBV28 . TGTGCCAGCAGACTAGCGGGAGTCTACAATGAGCAGTTCTTC CASRLAGVYNEQFF
. TRBJ2-1 TRBV5-1 . TGCGCCAGCAGCTTGGACGCCCCGAGCTCCTACAATGAGCAGTTCTTC CASSLDAPSSYNEQFF
TRBD1 TRBJ1-2 TRBV2 . TGTGCCAGCAGTCGGACAGGGGTCTATGGCTACACCTTC CASSRTGVYGYTF
. TRBJ2-1 TRBV9 . TGTGCCAGCAGCGACTCACTCAATGAGCAGTTCTTC CASSDSLNEQFF
. TRBJ1-2 TRBV28 . TGTGCCAGCAGTTTAACAGGGATGGTCTATGGCTACACCTTC CASSLTGMVYGYTF
. TRBJ1-3 TRBV5-8 . TGTGCCAGCAGCTTTAGCCACGGCTCTGGAAACACCATATATTTT CASSFSHGSGNTIYF